These T cell receptor beta chains were read from a single sample in a study of CD8 T cells in Susac syndrome. TCRdb ran MiXCR on the immunoSEQ multiplex PCR reads and lists one entry per CDR3 protein. The sample comprises about 210,000 distinct CDR3 sequences, roughly 93% of which are singletons, and approximately 0.15% rests with the top ten. Input material: CD4+ T cells from PBMCs. These receptors all stem from a human donor with Susac syndrome. Both conserved end residues are trimmed from each CDR3.

V: TRBV5-1
CDR3: ASSADRGIAKNIQY

V: TRBV20-1
CDR3: SARDIPHSGANVLT

V: TRBV30
CDR3: AWSVDRASSYNSPLH

V: TRBV30
CDR3: AWSVTSGGIPEKLF

V: TRBV3-1
CDR3: ASSQVEERAF

V: TRBV20-1
CDR3: SAVPAGGVEKLF

V: TRBV7-9
CDR3: ASSLLGGAGAYEQY

V: TRBV7-2
CDR3: ASSSGQGKSMKEPQH

V: TRBV27
CDR3: ASSLMWEVVSGANVLT

V: TRBV5-1
CDR3: ASSREVMGATDTQY

V: TRBV10-1
CDR3: ASPPDTQY

V: TRBV12-3/TRBV12-4
CDR3: ASSLDRVVDEQY

V: TRBV7-9
CDR3: ASSLDGANYGYT

V: TRBV2
CDR3: ASSIEQGGNSPLH

V: TRBV20-1
CDR3: SARVTPQPDQPQH

V: TRBV5-1
CDR3: ASSLRSGGNYGYT

V: TRBV20-1
CDR3: SCEEGQPQETQY